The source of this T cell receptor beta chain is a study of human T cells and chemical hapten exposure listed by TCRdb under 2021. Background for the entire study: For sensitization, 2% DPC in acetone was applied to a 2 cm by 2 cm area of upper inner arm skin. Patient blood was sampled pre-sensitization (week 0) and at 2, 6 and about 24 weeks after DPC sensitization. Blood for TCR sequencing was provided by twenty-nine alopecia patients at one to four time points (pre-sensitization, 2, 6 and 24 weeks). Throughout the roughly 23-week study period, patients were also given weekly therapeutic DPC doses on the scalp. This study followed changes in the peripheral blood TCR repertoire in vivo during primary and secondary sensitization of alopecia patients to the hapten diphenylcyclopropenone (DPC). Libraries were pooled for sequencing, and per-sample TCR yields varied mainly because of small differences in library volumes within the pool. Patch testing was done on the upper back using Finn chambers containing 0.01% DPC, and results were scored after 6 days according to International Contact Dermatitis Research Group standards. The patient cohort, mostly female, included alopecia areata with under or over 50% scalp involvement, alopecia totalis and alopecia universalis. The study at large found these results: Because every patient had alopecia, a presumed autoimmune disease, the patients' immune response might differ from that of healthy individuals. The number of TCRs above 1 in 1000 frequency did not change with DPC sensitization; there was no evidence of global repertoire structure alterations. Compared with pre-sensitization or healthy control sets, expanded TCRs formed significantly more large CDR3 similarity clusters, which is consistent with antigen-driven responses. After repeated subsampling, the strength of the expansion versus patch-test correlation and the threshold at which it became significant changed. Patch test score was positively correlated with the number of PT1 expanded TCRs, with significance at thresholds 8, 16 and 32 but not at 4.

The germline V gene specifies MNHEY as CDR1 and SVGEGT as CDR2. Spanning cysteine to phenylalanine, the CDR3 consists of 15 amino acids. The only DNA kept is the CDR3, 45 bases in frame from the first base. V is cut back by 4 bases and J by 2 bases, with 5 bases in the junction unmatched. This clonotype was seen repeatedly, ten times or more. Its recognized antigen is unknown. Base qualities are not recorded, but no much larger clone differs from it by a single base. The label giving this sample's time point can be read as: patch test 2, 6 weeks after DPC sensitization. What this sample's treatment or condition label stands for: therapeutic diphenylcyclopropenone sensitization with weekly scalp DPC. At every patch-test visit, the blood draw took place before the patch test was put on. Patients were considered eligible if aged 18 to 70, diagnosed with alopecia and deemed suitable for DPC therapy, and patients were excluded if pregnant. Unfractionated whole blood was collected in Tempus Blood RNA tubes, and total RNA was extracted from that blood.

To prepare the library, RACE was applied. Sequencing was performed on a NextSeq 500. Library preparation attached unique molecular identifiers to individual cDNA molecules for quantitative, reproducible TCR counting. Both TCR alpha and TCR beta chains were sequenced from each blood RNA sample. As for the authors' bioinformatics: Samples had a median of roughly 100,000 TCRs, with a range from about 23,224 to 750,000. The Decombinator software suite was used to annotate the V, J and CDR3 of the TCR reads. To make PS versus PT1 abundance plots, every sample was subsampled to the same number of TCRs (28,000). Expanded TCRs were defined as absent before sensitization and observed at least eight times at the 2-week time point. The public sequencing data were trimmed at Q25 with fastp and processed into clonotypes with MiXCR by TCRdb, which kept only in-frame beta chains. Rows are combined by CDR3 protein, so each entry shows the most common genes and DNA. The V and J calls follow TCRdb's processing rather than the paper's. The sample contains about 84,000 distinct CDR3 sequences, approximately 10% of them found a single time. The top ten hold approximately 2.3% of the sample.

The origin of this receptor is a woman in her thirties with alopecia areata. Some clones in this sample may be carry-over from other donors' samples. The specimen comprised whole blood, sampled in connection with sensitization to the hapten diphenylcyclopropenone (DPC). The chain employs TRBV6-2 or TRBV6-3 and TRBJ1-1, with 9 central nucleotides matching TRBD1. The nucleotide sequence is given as TGTGCCAGCAGTTTCCGACAGGGGGTAAACACTGAAGCTTTCTTT. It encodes CASSFRQGVNTEAFF.